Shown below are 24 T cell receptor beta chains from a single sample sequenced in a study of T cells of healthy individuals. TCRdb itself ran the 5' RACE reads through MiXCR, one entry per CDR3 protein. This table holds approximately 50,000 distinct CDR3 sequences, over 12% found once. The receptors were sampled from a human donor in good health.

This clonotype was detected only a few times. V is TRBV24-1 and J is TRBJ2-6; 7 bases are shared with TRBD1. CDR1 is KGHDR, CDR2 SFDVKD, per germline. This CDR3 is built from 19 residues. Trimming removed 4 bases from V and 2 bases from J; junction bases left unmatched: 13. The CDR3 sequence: CATSDVDRSLIPGANVLTF. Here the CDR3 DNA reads TGTGCCACCAGTGACGTGGACAGGAGCCTTATCCCTGGGGCCAACGTCCTGACTTTC.

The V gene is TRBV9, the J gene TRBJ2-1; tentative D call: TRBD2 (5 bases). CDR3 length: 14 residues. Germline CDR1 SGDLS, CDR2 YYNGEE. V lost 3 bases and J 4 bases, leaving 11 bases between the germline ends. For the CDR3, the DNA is TGTGCCAGCAGCGAGGCGGGCTCATACAATGAGCAGTTCTTC. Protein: CASSEAGSYNEQFF. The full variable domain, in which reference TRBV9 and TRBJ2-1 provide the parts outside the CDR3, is DSGVTQTPKHLITATGQRVTLRCSPRSGDLSVYWYQQSLDQGLQFLIQYYNGEERAKGNILERFSAQQFPDLHSELNLSSLELGDSALYFCASSEAGSYNEQFFGPGTRLTVL.

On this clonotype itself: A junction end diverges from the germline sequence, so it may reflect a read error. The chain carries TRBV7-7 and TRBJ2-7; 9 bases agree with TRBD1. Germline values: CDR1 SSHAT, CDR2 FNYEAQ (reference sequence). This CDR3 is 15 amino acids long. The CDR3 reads CASSLGQGSSYEQYF. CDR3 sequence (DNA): TGTGCCAGCAGTTTAGGACAGGGGAGCTCCTACGAGCAGTACTTC.

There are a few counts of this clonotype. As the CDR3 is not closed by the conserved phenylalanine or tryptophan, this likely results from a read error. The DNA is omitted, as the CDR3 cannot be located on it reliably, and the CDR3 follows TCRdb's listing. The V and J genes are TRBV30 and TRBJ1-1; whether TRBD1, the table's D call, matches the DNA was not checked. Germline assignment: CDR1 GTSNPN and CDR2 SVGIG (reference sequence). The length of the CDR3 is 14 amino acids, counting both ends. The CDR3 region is CAWSPPTYRGREDL.

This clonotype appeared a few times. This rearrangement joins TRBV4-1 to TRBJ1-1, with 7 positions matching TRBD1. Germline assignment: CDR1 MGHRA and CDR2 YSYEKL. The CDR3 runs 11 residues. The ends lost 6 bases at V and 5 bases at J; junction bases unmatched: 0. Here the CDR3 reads CASRTGTEAFF. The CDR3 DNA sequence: TGCGCCAGCAGGACAGGGACTGAAGCTTTCTTT.

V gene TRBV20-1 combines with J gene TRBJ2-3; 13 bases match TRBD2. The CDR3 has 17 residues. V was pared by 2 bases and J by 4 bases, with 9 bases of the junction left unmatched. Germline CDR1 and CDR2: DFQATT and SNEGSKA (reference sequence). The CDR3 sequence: CSARKIEGLAGADTQYF. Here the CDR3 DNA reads TGCAGTGCTAGAAAAATCGAAGGACTAGCGGGAGCAGATACGCAGTATTTT.

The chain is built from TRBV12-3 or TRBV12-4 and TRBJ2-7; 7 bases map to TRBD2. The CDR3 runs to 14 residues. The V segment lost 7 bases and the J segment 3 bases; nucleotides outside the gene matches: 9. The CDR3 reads CASTPGGSYYEQYF. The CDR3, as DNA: TGTGCCAGCACCCCCGGGGGGAGCTACTACGAGCAGTACTTC.

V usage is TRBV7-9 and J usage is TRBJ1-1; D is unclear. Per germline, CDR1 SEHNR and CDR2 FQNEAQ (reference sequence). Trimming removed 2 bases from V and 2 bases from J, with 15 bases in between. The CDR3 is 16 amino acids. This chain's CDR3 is CASSLRGRTANTEAFF. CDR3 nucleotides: TGTGCCAGCAGCTTACGTGGTCGGACTGCCAACACTGAAGCTTTCTTT.

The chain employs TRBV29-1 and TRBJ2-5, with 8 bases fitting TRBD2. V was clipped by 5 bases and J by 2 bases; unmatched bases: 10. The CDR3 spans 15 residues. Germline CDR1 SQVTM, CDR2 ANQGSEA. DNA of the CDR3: TGCAGCGTTTGCCCAAGCGGGGGCCCGCAAGAGACCCAGTACTTC. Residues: CSVCPSGGPQETQYF.

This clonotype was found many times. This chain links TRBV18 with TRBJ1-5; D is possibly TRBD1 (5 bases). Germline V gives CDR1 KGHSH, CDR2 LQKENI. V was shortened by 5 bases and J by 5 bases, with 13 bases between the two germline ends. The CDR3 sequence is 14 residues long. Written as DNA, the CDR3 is TGTGCCAGCTCATCCGGCGGGGGTGATCAGCCCCAGCATTTT. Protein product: CASSSGGGDQPQHF. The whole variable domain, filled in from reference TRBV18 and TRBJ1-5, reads NAGVMQNPRHLVRRRGQEARLRCSPMKGHSHVYWYRQLPEEGLKFMVYLQKENIIDESGMPKERFSAEFPKEGPSILRIQQVVRGDSAAYFCASSSGGGDQPQHFGDGTRLSIL.

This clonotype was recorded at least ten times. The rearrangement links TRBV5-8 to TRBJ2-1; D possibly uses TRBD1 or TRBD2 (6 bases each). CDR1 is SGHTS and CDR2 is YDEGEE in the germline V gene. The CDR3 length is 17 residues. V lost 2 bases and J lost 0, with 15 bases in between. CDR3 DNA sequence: TGTGCCAGCAGCTTCCTCCGGGGGCCAGACTCCTACAATGAGCAGTTCTTC. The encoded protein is CASSFLRGPDSYNEQFF. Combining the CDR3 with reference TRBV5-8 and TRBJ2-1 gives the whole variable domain EAGVTQSPTHLIKTRGQQATLRCSPISGHTSVYWYQQALGLGLQFLLWYDEGEERNRGNFPPRFSGRQFPNYSSELNVNALELEDSALYLCASSFLRGPDSYNEQFFGPGTRLTVL.

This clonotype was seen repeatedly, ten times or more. The CDR3 DNA reads TGTGCCAGCAGTCCCCCCGTGACAGGTGCCTGGGGCTACACCTTC. It yields the protein CASSPPVTGAWGYTF. This chain connects TRBV12-3 or TRBV12-4 to TRBJ1-2, with a possible D match to TRBD1 (6 bases). The CDR3 loop spans 15 amino acids. Trimming left V 5 bases short and J 8 bases short, with 21 bases between.

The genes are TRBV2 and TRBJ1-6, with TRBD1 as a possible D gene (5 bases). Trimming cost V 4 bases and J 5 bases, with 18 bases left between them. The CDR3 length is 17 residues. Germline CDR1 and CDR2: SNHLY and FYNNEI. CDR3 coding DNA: TGTGCCAGCAGTGGAGGGGAGGGCGGCCTAAATAATTCACCCCTCCACTTT. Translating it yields CASSGGEGGLNNSPLHF.

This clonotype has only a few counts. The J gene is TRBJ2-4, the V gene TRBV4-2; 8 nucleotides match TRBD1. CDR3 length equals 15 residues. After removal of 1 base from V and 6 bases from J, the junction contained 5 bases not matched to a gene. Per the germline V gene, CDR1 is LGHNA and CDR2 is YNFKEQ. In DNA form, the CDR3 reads TGTGCCAGCAGCCAAGGGACAGGGTTAGGAAACATTCAGTACTTC. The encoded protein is CASSQGTGLGNIQYF.

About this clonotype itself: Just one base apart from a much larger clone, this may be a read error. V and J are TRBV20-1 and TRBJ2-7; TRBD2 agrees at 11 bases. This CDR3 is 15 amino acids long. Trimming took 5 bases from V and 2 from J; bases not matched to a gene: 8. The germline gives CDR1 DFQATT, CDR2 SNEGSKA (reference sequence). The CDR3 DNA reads TGCAGTGCTTTTACTAGCGGGGGCCACGCCTACGAGCAGTACTTC. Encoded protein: CSAFTSGGHAYEQYF.

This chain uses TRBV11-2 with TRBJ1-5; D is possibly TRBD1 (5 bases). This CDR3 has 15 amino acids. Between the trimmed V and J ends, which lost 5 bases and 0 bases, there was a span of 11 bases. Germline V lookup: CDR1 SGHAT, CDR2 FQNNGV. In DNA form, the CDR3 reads TGTGCCAGCAGCCGGGCCGGGGGTAGCAATCAGCCCCAGCATTTT. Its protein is CASSRAGGSNQPQHF.

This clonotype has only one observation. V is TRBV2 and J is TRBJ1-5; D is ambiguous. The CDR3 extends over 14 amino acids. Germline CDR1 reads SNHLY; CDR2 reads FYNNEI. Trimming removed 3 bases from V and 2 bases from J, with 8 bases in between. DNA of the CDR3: TGTGCCAGCAGTGAGTCCTGGGGCAATCAGCCCCAGCATTTT. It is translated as CASSESWGNQPQHF. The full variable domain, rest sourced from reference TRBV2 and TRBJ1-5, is EPEVTQTPSHQVTQMGQEVILRCVPISNHLYFYWYRQILGQKVEFLVSFYNNEISEKSEIFDDQFSVERPDGSNFTLKIRSTKLEDSAMYFCASSESWGNQPQHFGDGTRLSIL.

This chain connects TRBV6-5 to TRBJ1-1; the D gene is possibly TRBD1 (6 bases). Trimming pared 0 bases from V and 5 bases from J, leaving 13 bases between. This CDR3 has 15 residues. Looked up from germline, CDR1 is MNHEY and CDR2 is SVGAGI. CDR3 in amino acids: CASSYSLGAETEAFF. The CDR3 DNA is TGTGCCAGCAGTTACTCGCTGGGGGCGGAGACTGAAGCTTTCTTT.

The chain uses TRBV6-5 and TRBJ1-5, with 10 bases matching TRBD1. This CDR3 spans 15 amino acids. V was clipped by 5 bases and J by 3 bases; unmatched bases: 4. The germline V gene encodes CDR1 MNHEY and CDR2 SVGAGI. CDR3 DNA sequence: TGTGCCAGCAGTGGGACAGGGGCGTTCAATCAGCCCCAGCATTTT. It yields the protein CASSGTGAFNQPQHF.

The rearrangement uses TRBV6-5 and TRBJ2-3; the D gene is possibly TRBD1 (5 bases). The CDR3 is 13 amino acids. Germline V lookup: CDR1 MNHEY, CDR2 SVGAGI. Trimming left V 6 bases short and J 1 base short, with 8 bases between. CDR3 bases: TGTGCCAGCAGGGGGCTCGGCACAGATACGCAGTATTTT. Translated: CASRGLGTDTQYF.

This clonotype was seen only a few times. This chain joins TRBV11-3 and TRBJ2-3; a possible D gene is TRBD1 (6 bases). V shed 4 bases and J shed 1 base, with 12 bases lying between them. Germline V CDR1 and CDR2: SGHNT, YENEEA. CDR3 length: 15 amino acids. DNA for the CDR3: TGTGCCAGCAGCTCGAGAGGGGGAGGCACAGATACGCAGTATTTT. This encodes CASSSRGGGTDTQYF.

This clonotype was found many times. CDR3 DNA sequence: TGTGCCAGCAGGGAAAGAAATTCACCCCTCCACTTT. Residues: CASRERNSPLHF. The rearrangement joins TRBV27 to TRBJ1-6; D gene unclear. The length of the CDR3 is 12 residues. The germline V and J ends were trimmed by 6 bases and 7 bases, with 7 bases remaining between them. Germline CDR1 reads MNHEY; CDR2 reads SMNVEV (reference sequence).

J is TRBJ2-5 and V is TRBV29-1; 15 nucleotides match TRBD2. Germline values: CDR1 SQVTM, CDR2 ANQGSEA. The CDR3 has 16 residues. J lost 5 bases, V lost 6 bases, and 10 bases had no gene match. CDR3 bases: TGCAGCGTCGGCCGGACTAGCGGGAGGGCCGCGGAGACCCAGTACTTC. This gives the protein CSVGRTSGRAAETQYF.

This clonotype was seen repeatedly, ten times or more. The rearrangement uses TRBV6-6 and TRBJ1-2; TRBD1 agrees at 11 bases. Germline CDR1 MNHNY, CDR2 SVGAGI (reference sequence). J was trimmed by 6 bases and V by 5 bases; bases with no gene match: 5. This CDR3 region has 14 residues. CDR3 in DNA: TGTGCCAGCAGTCCCTGGGACAGGGGGAATGGCTACACCTTC. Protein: CASSPWDRGNGYTF.